Below, one T cell receptor beta chain is given with its context. No antigen is known for it. The CDR3, from cysteine to phenylalanine, totals 18 residues. No DNA accompanies this entry. The CDR1 and CDR2 encoded by the germline V gene are SGHVS and FQNEAQ. The data are from a study of T cells expressing NK-cell markers (dated by TCRdb to 2018 to 2021). Regarding the study in general: Three sorted T-cell subsets (CD3+CD56+NKG2C+, CD3+CD56+NKG2C- and CD3+CD56-NKG2C+) from about 8 donors had their TCR beta-chain repertoires profiled. Of the eight sequenced donors, seven were found to be HCMV-seropositive and one was found to be HCMV-seronegative. Randomly selected healthy volunteers, three men and five women, were used as the eight sequenced donors. Sequencing of the libraries produced 2 x 150 bp reads on Illumina HiSeq 2000/2500, MiSeq or NextSeq.

Sequencing was carried out with an Illumina HiSeq 2000. TCR beta cDNA libraries were made by 5'RACE template switching that added a universal primer site and unique molecular identifiers. Synthesis of cDNA was primed from the TCR beta constant segment and was followed by two consecutive PCR amplification steps. On the study's bioinformatics: MIGEC was used to demultiplex reads and group the reads by UMI, and MiTCR was used to assemble and quantify clonotypes. To remove erroneous sequences, TCR cDNA sequences were retained only when supported by two or more reads. The tcR package was used for downstream repertoire analysis, and clonotypes were matched between fractions using CDR3 nucleotide sequence together with V segment. VDJmatch was used to annotate antigen specificity against VDJdb, with one amino acid substitution allowed in CDR3. With the reads reprocessed by TCRdb, a single entry stands for each CDR3 protein sequence and no DNA is reported. TCRdb's processing, not the study's, gives the V and J calls here. The sample's records list 150,000 or so distinct CDR3 sequences. Of the sample, about 18% falls within the top ten clones.

The full study reports these points: Those dominant clonotypes were again the most abundant among CD3+CD56-NKG2C+ cells in a handful of donors, at about 25-65%. It remained unclear whether the expanded NKG2C-expressing T cell clones were specific for HCMV antigens. For over five donors, the dominant CD3+CD56+NKG2C+ clonotypes were among the top 10 CD8+ clonotypes and accounted for about 1.0-7.5% of CD8+ T cells.

To determine HCMV serostatus, a commercial ELISA kit was used to detect HCMV-specific IgG in serum. Peripheral blood mononuclear cells were isolated from blood by Ficoll density gradient centrifugation. Material: blood T cells: a sorted CD56 or NKG2C T cell subset, CD4+ or CD8+ T cells, or bulk PBMC T cells (not recorded which). The chain joins TRBV7-8 to TRBJ2-3; TCRdb's assignment of TRBD2 cannot be checked, as there is no DNA. This sequence originates from a woman between 18 and 70 years old in good health. CDR3 region: CASSLQRERYRRTDTQYF. Supplemented by the reference TRBV7-8 and TRBJ2-3 proteins around the CDR3, the complete variable domain is GAGVSQSPRYKVAKRGQDVALRCDPISGHVSLFWYQQALGQGPEFLTYFQNEAQLDKSGLPSDRFFAERPEGSVSTLKIQRTQQEDSAVYLCASSLQRERYRRTDTQYFGPGTRLTVL.